Given below is one T cell receptor beta chain in context. These data originate in a study of blood T cell repertoires in COVID-19. Study in general: The study drew acute and convalescent COVID-19 samples from the United States, Italy and Spain.

Authors' data handling: Amplification of reference gene primers provided the estimated nucleated cell counts. This table comes from immunoSEQ multiplex PCR, and its TCRdb copy is limited to in-frame clones, with some not included. V and J calls and clone size come straight from that table; D and trimming were deduced from the DNA. The table lists 350,000 to 450,000 clones, more than 75% of them singletons. Germline CDR1 reads MNHNS; CDR2 reads SASEGT. The CDR3 is 14 amino acids. The V end was cut by 4 bases, the J end by 0 bases, with 10 bases between. The chain uses TRBV6-1 and TRBJ2-7; maybe TRBD2 (5 bases). The sample comprised peripheral blood. The TCR sequence derives from a human donor in a cohort sampled during active COVID-19. The chain's CDR3 is CASSVARSSYEQYF. DNA of the CDR3: TGTGCCAGCAGTGTAGCGCGTAGCTCCTACGAGCAGTACTTC.